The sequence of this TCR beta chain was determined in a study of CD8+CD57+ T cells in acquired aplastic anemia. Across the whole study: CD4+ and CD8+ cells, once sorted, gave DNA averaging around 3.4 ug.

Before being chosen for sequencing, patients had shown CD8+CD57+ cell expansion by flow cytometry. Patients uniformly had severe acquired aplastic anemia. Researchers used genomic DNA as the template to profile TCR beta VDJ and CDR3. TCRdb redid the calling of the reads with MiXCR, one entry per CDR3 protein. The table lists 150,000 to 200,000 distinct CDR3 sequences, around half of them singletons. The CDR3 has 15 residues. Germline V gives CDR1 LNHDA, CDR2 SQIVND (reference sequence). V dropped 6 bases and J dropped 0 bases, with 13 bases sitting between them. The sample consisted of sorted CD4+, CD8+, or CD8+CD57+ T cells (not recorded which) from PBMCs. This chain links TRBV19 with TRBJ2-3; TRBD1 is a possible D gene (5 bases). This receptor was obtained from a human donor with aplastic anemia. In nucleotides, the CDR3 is TGTGCCAGTAGAACGGCAGGGTCTAGCACAGATACGCAGTATTTT. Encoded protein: CASRTAGSSTDTQYF.